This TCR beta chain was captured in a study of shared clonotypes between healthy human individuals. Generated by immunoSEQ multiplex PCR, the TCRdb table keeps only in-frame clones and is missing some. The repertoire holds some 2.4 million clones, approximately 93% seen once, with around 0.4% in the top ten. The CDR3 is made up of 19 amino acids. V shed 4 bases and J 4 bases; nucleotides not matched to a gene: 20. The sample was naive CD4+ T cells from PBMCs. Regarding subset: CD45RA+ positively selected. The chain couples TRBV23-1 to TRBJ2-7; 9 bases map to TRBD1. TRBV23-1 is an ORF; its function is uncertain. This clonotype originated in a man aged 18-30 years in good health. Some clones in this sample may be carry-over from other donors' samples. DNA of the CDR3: TGCGCCAGCAGTCTCCCCCGGGGTTCGGGGACAGGGTTCCGATACGAGCAGTACTTC. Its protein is CASSLPRGSGTGFRYEQYF.